This T cell receptor beta chain was recovered during a study of shared clonotypes between healthy human individuals. Study as a whole: Plates per donor: three CD4 naive, three CD4 memory, two CD8 naive, one CD8 memory.

In the case of this clone: The antigen remains unidentified.

The assay was immunoSEQ multiplex PCR, and TCRdb's table has in-frame clones only and misses some. The sample shows approximately 640,000 clones, about two thirds of them seen only once. Study-level points and caveats: In the sorted subsets, rarefaction showed sequencing was incomplete despite large depth.

Germline loops: CDR1 MDHEN, CDR2 SYDVKM. The V end lost 6 bases, the J end lost 6 bases, and 15 bases lay between the germline ends. The CDR3 covers 13 residues. The clonotype was recovered from a woman aged 25 to 45 in good health. Sequenced material: memory CD4+ T cells sorted from blood. Regarding subset: CD45RA-negative fraction. This chain links TRBV28 with TRBJ2-7, with TRBD2 as a possible D gene (5 bases). This CDR3 reads CASSPRLATEQYF. CDR3 sequence (DNA): TGTGCCAGCAGCCCTCGTCTAGCTACCGAGCAGTACTTC.